This T cell receptor (beta chain) was identified during a study of T cell repertoires in cytomegalovirus infection (dated by TCRdb to about 2019). Regarding the research as a whole: The HLA type of each donor mattered for the analysis, because public TCR beta signatures pointed to carriage of CMV infection along with the matching HLA type. The study at large found these results: The ex vivo response was dominated by HLA-C-restricted CMV-specific TCR beta clonotypes, which also provided the single most frequent clonotype in two of eight donors. Carriers of CMV infection plus the relevant HLA type were discriminated by the cumulative frequency of public TCR beta family members in the study cohort and in an independent roughly 350-donor cohort.

The run used an Illumina HiSeq 1500. TCRdb applied fastp at Q25 and MiXCR to the public reads, then kept only in-frame beta chains. Rows are unified per CDR3 protein, each entry keeping the most common DNA and genes. Counted in this sample were about 150,000 distinct CDR3 sequences; about a quarter of them appeared once. Over 9.5% of the sample is held by the ten biggest clonotypes. The table lists this clonotype with a count of one. Its target antigen remains unknown. There are no base qualities to consult, and no much larger clone falls within one base. Weak support is all one read offers. Deletion took 1 base off V and 2 bases off J, with a span of 12 bases between the germline ends. Including cysteine and phenylalanine, the CDR3 has 15 amino acids. The read is trimmed to its CDR3 DNA, 45 bases read in frame from base 1. The germline V gene (reference sequence) specifies SGHNT as CDR1 and YYREEE as CDR2.

Sequenced: PBMCs. This sequence originates from a human donor in good health (CMV status not recorded). Some clones in this sample may be carry-over from other donors' samples. The rearranged segments are TRBV5-4 and TRBJ1-1; TRBD1 could be the D gene, as 6 bases match. The sequence in DNA is TGTGCCAGCAGCTTGAATGGGGGGCGAAACACTGAAGCTTTCTTT. It translates as CASSLNGGRNTEAFF.